This T cell receptor (beta chain) appears in the sequencing data of a study of CD8 T cells in Susac syndrome. This CDR3 spans 15 amino acids. Germline-derived CDR1 and CDR2 are MGHRA and YSYEKL. V lost 6 bases and J lost 0, with 9 bases in between. Roughly 0.45 to 1 ug RNA was reverse transcribed with random hexamers. immunoSEQ multiplex PCR amplified TCR beta CDR3 across 54 Vbeta, 13 Jbeta. Each CDR3 protein gets one entry after TCRdb re-called the immunoSEQ multiplex PCR reads with MiXCR. Among roughly 200,000 distinct CDR3 sequences, 90% to 95% were seen once, and the ten largest hold 0.087%. CD8+ and CD4+ T cells circulating in blood were sequenced for TCR beta.

The V and J genes are TRBV4-1 and TRBJ2-6; D gene unclear. Sequencing input: CD4+ T cells from PBMCs. The sequence was obtained from a human donor with Susac syndrome. CDR3 sequence (DNA): TGCGCCAGCAGTCCAAACTACTCTGGGGCCAACGTCCTGACTTTC. Its translation is CASSPNYSGANVLTF.